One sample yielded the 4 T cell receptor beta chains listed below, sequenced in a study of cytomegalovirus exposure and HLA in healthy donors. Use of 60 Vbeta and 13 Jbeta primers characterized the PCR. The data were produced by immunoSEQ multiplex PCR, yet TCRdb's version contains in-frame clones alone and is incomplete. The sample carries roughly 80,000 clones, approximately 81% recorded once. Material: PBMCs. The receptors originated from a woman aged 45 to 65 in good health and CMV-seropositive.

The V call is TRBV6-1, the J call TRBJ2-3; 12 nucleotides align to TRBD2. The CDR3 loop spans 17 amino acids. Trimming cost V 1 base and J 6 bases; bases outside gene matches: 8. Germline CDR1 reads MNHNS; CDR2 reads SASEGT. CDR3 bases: TGTGCCAGCAGTGAAGAACTAGCGGGAGGCCCAATGGATACGCAGTATTTT. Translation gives CASSEELAGGPMDTQYF.

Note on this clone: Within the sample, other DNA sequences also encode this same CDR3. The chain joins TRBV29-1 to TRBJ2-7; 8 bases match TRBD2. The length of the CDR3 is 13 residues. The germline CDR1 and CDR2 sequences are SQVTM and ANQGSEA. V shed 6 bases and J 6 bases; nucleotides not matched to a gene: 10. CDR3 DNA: TGCAGCGTCGGGGGCGGGGGGTCGACCGAGCAGTACTTC. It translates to CSVGGGGSTEQYF.

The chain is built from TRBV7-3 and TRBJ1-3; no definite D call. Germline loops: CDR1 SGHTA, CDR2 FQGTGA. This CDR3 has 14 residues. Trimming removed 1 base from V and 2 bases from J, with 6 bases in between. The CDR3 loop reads CASSLSGPGNTIYF. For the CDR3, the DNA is TGTGCCAGCAGCTTAAGTGGGCCTGGAAACACCATATATTTT.

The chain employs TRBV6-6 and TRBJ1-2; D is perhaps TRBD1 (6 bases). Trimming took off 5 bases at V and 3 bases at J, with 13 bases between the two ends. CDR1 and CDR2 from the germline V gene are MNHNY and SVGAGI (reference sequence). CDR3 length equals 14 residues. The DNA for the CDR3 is TGTGCCAGCAGTAACAGGGTTTCCGACTATGGCTACACCTTC. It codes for CASSNRVSDYGYTF.